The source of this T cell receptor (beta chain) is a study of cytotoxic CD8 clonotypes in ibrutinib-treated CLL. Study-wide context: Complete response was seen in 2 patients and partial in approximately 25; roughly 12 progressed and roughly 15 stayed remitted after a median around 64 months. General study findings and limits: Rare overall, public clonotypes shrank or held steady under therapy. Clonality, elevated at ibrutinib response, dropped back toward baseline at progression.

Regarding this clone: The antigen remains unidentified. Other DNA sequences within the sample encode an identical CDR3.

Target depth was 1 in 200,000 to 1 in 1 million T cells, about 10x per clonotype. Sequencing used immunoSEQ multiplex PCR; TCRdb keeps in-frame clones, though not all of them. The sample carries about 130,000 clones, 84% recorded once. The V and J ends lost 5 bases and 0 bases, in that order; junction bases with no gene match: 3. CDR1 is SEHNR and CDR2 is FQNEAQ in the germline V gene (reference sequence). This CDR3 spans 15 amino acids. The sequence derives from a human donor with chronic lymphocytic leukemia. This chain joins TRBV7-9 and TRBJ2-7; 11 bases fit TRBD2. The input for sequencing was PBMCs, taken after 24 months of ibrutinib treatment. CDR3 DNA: TGTGCCAGCAGCCTTACTAGCGGGGGCTCCTACGAGCAGTACTTC. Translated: CASSLTSGGSYEQYF.